What follows is one T cell receptor (beta chain) and its context. Germline V gene lookup returns CDR1 SGHKS and CDR2 YYEKEE (reference sequence). The CDR3 has 12 amino acids. V was clipped by 4 bases and J by 3 bases, with 8 bases between them. The PCR ran on 60 Vbeta and 13 Jbeta primers. Sequenced by immunoSEQ multiplex PCR; TCRdb stores in-frame clones only, minus some. Among roughly 84,000 clones listed, roughly 80% were seen once. This specimen comes from a study of cytomegalovirus exposure and HLA in healthy donors. This sequence was found in a man between 45 and 60 years old in good health and CMV-seronegative. What was sequenced was PBMCs. This rearrangement joins TRBV5-5 to TRBJ2-7; D call uncertain. The DNA for the CDR3 is TGTGCCAGCAGCCCCACTATCTACGAGCAGTACTTC. It specifies CASSPTIYEQYF.